The next 20 T cell receptor beta chains were all read from a single sample in a study of T cells after yellow fever vaccination. Using its own MiXCR run on the 5' RACE reads, TCRdb lists one record per CDR3 protein. The sample carries hundreds of thousands of distinct CDR3 sequences, roughly a sixth recorded once. This sample comprised PBMCs, obtained before the yellow fever booster vaccination. The receptor set was obtained from a man aged 18 to 29 who received the YFV17D yellow fever vaccine.

The V and J genes are TRBV4-1 and TRBJ1-1, with D tentatively TRBD1 (6 bases). The CDR3 is 16 amino acids. Trimming left V 0 bases short and J 0 bases short, with 11 bases between. Germline V gives CDR1 MGHRA, CDR2 YSYEKL. CDR3 in DNA: TGCGCCAGCAGCCAAGACAGGGGACGGTTGAACACTGAAGCTTTCTTT. It translates to CASSQDRGRLNTEAFF.

V and J are TRBV14 and TRBJ2-3, with 7 bases matching TRBD1. This CDR3 spans 17 amino acids. Germline loops: CDR1 SGHDN, CDR2 FVKESK. Losses at the gene ends were 4 bases for V and 5 bases for J; bases not matched to a gene: 15. CDR3 in amino acids: CASSPPPGTVYRDTQYF. Written as DNA, the CDR3 is TGTGCCAGCAGCCCGCCCCCCGGGACAGTTTATAGAGATACGCAGTATTTT.

The chain is built from TRBV4-3 and TRBJ2-3; possibly TRBD2 for D (7 bases). Germline lookup yields CDR1 LGHNA and CDR2 YSLEER. Trimming left V 5 bases short and J 0 bases short, with 12 bases between. This CDR3 region has 15 residues. Here the CDR3 DNA reads TGCGCCAGCAGCGTCCGGGGGGCTAGCACAGATACGCAGTATTTT. The encoded protein is CASSVRGASTDTQYF.

The chain has TRBV12-3 or TRBV12-4 and TRBJ2-7; TRBD1 agrees at 9 bases. This CDR3 region has 14 residues. This chain's CDR3 is CASEGGQGRHEQYF. Written as DNA, the CDR3 is TGTGCTAGTGAAGGGGGACAGGGTAGACACGAGCAGTACTTC.

V usage is TRBV30 and J usage is TRBJ1-2, with 10 bases lining up with TRBD1. The ends lost 2 bases at V and 4 bases at J; junction bases unmatched: 7. The CDR3 is 15 amino acids. CDR1 and CDR2 from the germline V gene are GTSNPN and SVGIG (reference sequence). CDR3 amino acids: CAWSRDRGLGYGYTF. CDR3 nucleotide sequence: TGTGCCTGGAGTAGGGACAGGGGCCTAGGCTATGGCTACACCTTC.

The chain employs TRBV11-2 and TRBJ2-6; no definite D call. Germline CDR1 reads SGHAT; CDR2 reads FQNNGV. The CDR3 is made up of 17 amino acids. The V gene lost 5 bases and the J gene lost 0 bases, with 14 bases spanning the gap. The CDR3 reads CASSTTLISSGANVLTF. The DNA of the CDR3 is TGTGCCAGCAGCACCACTTTGATAAGCTCTGGGGCCAACGTCCTGACTTTC.

The rearrangement uses TRBV4-3 and TRBJ2-5, with TRBD2 identical over 8 bases. V lost 3 bases and J lost 4; bases outside the gene matches: 7. The CDR3 extends over 15 amino acids. Germline lookup yields CDR1 LGHNA and CDR2 YSLEER. The CDR3 DNA is TGCGCCAGCAGCCAGAGCGGGGGAAGAGGAGAGACCCAGTACTTC. This gives the protein CASSQSGGRGETQYF.

The V call is TRBV7-2, the J call TRBJ2-3; TRBD2 aligns across 9 bases. The CDR3 sequence is 14 residues long. With V trimmed by 10 bases and J by 4 bases, 9 bases remained unmatched. Germline CDR1 SGHTA, CDR2 FQGNSA. The CDR3 loop is CATDAGGYADTQYF. CDR3 sequence (DNA): TGTGCCACCGACGCGGGGGGGTATGCAGATACGCAGTATTTT. Full variable domain (missing parts from reference TRBV7-2 and TRBJ2-3): GAGVSQSPSNKVTEKGKDVELRCDPISGHTALYWYRQSLGQGLEFLIYFQGNSAPDKSGLPSDRFSAERTGGSVSTLTIQRTQQEDSAVYLCATDAGGYADTQYFGPGTRLTVL.

V gene TRBV6-2 or TRBV6-3 combines with J gene TRBJ1-6, with a possible D match to TRBD1 (6 bases). Germline V CDR1 and CDR2: MNHEY, SVGEGT. The V and J ends lost 7 bases and 8 bases respectively, with 21 bases between them. The CDR3 contains 16 residues. The CDR3 nucleotides read TGTGCCAGCAAGCCGGGACAAGAAAAATTCTATTCACCCCTCCACTTT. Protein product: CASKPGQEKFYSPLHF.

The genes are TRBV5-1 and TRBJ2-1, with D maybe TRBD2 (5 bases). Germline CDR1 SGHRS, CDR2 YFSETQ. V was trimmed by 3 bases and J by 10 bases, leaving 14 bases between them. The CDR3 spans 13 residues. The CDR3 loop is CASSSTRHEEQFF. CDR3 DNA: TGCGCCAGCAGCTCAACTAGACATGAGGAGCAGTTCTTC. Drawing the rest from reference TRBV5-1 and TRBJ2-1, the complete variable domain is KAGVTQTPRYLIKTRGQQVTLSCSPISGHRSVSWYQQTPGQGLQFLFEYFSETQRNKGNFPGRFSGRQFSNSRSEMNVSTLELGDSALYLCASSSTRHEEQFFGPGTRLTVL.

V gene TRBV4-3 combines with J gene TRBJ1-4, with TRBD1 identical over 7 bases. The germline V gene encodes CDR1 LGHNA and CDR2 YSLEER. CDR3 size: 18 residues. With 0 bases clipped from V and 5 bases from J, the junction kept 12 bases outside the gene matches. The CDR3 sequence: CASSQDGVGGRGNEKLFF. CDR3 bases: TGCGCCAGCAGCCAAGATGGTGTAGGGGGCCGAGGGAATGAAAAACTGTTTTTT.

This clonotype was seen many times. This rearrangement joins TRBV5-1 to TRBJ1-1; TRBD1 might be the D (5 bases). Germline loops: CDR1 SGHRS, CDR2 YFSETQ. Trimming removed 4 bases from V and 0 bases from J, with 10 bases in between. The CDR3 is 14 amino acids. The CDR3 region has the DNA TGCGCCAGCAGCCTCGGACACCTGAACACTGAAGCTTTCTTT. This translates into CASSLGHLNTEAFF.

This clonotype came up a few times. The chain joins TRBV20-1 to TRBJ1-1; maybe TRBD1 (6 bases). CDR3 length equals 12 residues. Germline V CDR1 and CDR2: DFQATT, SNEGSKA (reference sequence). CDR3 amino acids: CRVQGLVAEAFF. CDR3 bases: TGCAGGGTACAGGGCCTTGTAGCTGAAGCTTTCTTT.

This clonotype was detected only a few times. The CDR3 DNA reads TGCAGTGCTAGCGGGGGGGCTACGTCTTACGAGCAGTACGTC. Protein product: CSASGGATSYEQYV. The chain combines TRBV20-1 with TRBJ2-7; 8 bases map to TRBD2. J lost 4 bases, V lost 3 bases, and 8 bases had no gene match. The CDR3 consists of 14 residues. Germline CDR1 and CDR2: DFQATT and SNEGSKA (reference sequence).

The V and J genes are TRBV5-1 and TRBJ1-6; D gene ambiguous. This CDR3 contains 15 residues. Germline CDR1 reads SGHRS; CDR2 reads YFSETQ. V shed 0 bases and J shed 7 bases, with 11 bases lying between them. The CDR3 sequence: CASSLVAGGNSPLHF. DNA for the CDR3: TGCGCCAGCAGCTTGGTGGCAGGCGGGAATTCACCCCTCCACTTT.

V is TRBV19 and J is TRBJ1-1; D ambiguous. The CDR3 has 14 residues. Trimming removed 5 bases from V and 1 base from J, with 11 bases in between. CDR1 is LNHDA and CDR2 is SQIVND in the germline V gene (reference sequence). The CDR3 coding sequence is TGTGCCAGTAGTTTGAGACTGTGGAACACTGAAGCTTTCTTT. It is translated as CASSLRLWNTEAFF. Variable domain in full (rest from reference TRBV19 and TRBJ1-1): DGGITQSPKYLFRKEGQNVTLSCEQNLNHDAMYWYRQDPGQGLRLIYYSQIVNDFQKGDIAEGYSVSREKKESFPLTVTSAQKNPTAFYLCASSLRLWNTEAFFGQGTRLTVV.

V usage is TRBV7-2 and J usage is TRBJ1-6; no clear D gene. Trimming left V 1 base short and J 6 bases short, with 4 bases between. This CDR3 contains 13 residues. The germline V gene has CDR1 SGHTA and CDR2 FQGNSA. DNA of the CDR3: TGTGCCAGCAGCTTAGGACCTAATTCACCCCTCCACTTT. Protein: CASSLGPNSPLHF.

V gene TRBV29-1 combines with J gene TRBJ2-3; D remains ambiguous. The CDR3 is 15 residues long. The V end lost 1 base, the J end lost 0 bases, and 11 bases lay between the germline ends. Per germline, CDR1 SQVTM and CDR2 ANQGSEA. The CDR3 nucleotides read TGCAGCGTTGAAGGGTCGTCGGCTAGCACAGATACGCAGTATTTT. This sequence encodes CSVEGSSASTDTQYF.

The chain joins TRBV5-1 to TRBJ2-7; D is possibly TRBD1 or TRBD2 (5 bases each). The length of the CDR3 is 14 residues. The germline V gene has CDR1 SGHRS and CDR2 YFSETQ. V was trimmed by 4 bases and J by 2 bases, leaving 13 bases between them. The CDR3 reads CASSPGTGTYEQYV. CDR3 nucleotides: TGCGCCAGCAGCCCGGGGACGGGAACCTACGAGCAGTACGTC.

The genes are TRBV20-1 and TRBJ2-3, with D possibly matching TRBD2 (6 bases). The germline gives CDR1 DFQATT, CDR2 SNEGSKA (reference sequence). This CDR3 is built from 13 residues. Trimming removed 3 bases from V and 2 bases from J, with 9 bases in between. DNA for the CDR3: TGCAGTGCTAGGAGCGGGTTCACAGATACGCAGTATTTT. It yields the protein CSARSGFTDTQYF.